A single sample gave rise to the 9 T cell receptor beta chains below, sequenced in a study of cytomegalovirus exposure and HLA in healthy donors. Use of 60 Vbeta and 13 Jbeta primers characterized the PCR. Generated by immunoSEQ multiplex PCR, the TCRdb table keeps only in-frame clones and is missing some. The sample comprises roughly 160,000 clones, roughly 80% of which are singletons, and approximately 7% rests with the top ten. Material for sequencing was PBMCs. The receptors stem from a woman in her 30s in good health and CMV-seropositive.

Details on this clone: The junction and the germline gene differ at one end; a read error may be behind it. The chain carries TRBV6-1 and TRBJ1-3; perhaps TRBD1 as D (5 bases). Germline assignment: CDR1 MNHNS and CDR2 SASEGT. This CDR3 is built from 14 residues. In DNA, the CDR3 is TGTGCCAGCCTCTTGGGGGGGGAAGGAAATACCATATATTTT. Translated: CASLLGGEGNTIYF.

The CDR3 bases are TGCGCCAGCAGCTCACGAGGACAGGGACGAGGCTATGGCTACACCTTC. Its protein product is CASSSRGQGRGYGYTF. This rearrangement joins TRBV5-1 to TRBJ1-2; 8 positions match TRBD1. The CDR3 has 16 residues. With V trimmed by 3 bases and J by 4 bases, 11 bases remained unmatched. The germline gives CDR1 SGHRS, CDR2 YFSETQ.

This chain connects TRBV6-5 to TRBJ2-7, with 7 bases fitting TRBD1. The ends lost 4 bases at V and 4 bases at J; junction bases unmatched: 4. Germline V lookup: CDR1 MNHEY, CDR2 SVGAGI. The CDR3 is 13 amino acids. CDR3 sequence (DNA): TGTGCCAGCAGTTTGTACAGGGGTTACGAGCAGTACTTC. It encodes CASSLYRGYEQYF.

CDR3 region: CASSLLSGGIYGYTF. Written as DNA, the CDR3 is TGTGCCAGCAGCTTACTGTCAGGGGGCATCTATGGCTACACCTTC. The chain carries TRBV7-3 and TRBJ1-2, with TRBD1 matching 8 bases. V lost 2 bases, J lost 4 bases, and 6 bases stayed unmatched. The germline V gene has CDR1 SGHTA and CDR2 FQGTGA. The CDR3 covers 15 residues.

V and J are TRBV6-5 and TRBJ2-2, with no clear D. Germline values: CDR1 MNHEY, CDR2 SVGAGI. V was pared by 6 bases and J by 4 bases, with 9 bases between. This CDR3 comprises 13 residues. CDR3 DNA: TGTGCCAGCAGCCCACGAGGCACCGGGGAGCTGTTTTTT. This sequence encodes CASSPRGTGELFF.

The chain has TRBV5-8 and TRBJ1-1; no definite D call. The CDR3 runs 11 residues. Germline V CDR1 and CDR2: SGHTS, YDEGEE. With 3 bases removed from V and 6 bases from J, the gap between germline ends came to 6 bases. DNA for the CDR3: TGTGCCAGCAGCTATTTATCTGAAGCTTTCTTT. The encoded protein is CASSYLSEAFF.

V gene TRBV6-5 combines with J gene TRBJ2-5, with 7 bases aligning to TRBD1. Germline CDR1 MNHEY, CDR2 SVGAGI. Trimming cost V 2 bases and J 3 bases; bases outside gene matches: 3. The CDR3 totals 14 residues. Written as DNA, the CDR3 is TGTGCCAGCAGTTACGGGGACAGAAAAGAGACCCAGTACTTC. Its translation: CASSYGDRKETQYF.

CDR3 coding DNA: TGCGCCAGCACCCTAGGGGTGACGAACACTGAAGCTTTCTTT. Amino acids: CASTLGVTNTEAFF. V usage is TRBV5-1 and J usage is TRBJ1-1; a weak D match, TRBD1 (5 bases). CDR1 is SGHRS, CDR2 YFSETQ, per germline. V was cut by 6 bases and J by 1 base, with 13 bases left in between. The CDR3 extends over 14 amino acids.

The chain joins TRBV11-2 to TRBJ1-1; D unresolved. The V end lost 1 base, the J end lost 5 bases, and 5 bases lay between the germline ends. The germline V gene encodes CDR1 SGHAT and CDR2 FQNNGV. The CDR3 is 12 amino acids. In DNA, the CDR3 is TGTGCCAGCAGCTTAGGGGCAACTGAAGCTTTCTTT. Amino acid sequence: CASSLGATEAFF.